The present TCR beta chain was sequenced within a study of radiotherapy plus CTLA-4 blockade in lung cancer. Findings and caveats of the study: Radiotherapy was combined with ipilimumab, and tumor-derived TCR clones then expanded in blood.

Produced via immunoSEQ multiplex PCR; TCRdb's table is partial and in-frame only. Of under 20,000 clones listed, roughly 86% are singletons. The CDR3 is 16 residues long. CDR1 is LNHDA and CDR2 is SQIVND in the germline V gene (reference sequence). The V gene end was trimmed by 5 bases and the J gene end by 6 bases; junction bases not matched to a gene: 14. With ipilimumab providing CTLA-4 blockade, focal radiation was administered to patients who had chemo-refractory metastatic non-small-cell lung cancer. This clone was seen a few times. Its antigen remains unknown. The sequencing used peripheral blood, collected from a patient treated with radiotherapy plus ipilimumab. This TCR derives from a human donor with non-small cell lung cancer whose response to radiotherapy plus ipilimumab could not be evaluated. V usage is TRBV19 and J usage is TRBJ1-2, with 8 positions matching TRBD1. The CDR3 sequence is CASSPWGGQGVNGYTF. The CDR3 DNA follows: TGTGCCAGTAGTCCCTGGGGCGGACAGGGTGTGAATGGCTACACCTTC.